This TCR beta chain was obtained from a study of blood T cell repertoires in COVID-19 (dated by TCRdb to 2018 to 2021). Context from the whole study: Samples from collaborators originated in the United States, Italy and Spain and spanned both the acute and convalescent phases of COVID-19. The dataset comprised deeply sampled blood TCRbeta repertoires from subjects exposed to, actively infected with, or recovered from COVID-19. The prospective study material was composed of cDNA or gDNA derived from T cells, B-cell-depleted T cells, or PBMCs. Where available, HLA class I and class II types were taken from metadata supplied by the sample provider and were not determined by assay-based typing. The sample metadata nearly always contained a de-identified subject ID, COVID-19 status, age in years and sex. The repertoires were released in a freely available public database intended as a resource for research on the immune response to SARS-CoV-2. The samples were drawn from the first 160 participants of the ongoing ImmuneRACE study and from 1,254 subjects provided by 6 global collaborators. The paper as a whole reports these results and caveats: Clinical and demographic metadata were provided uncurated, with the amount varying by source and participant.

The immunoSEQ Assay, a bias-controlled multiplex PCR, was used to amplify TCRbeta CDR3 regions from genomic DNA. In the original analysis: Within the assay, amplification of reference gene primers was used to estimate how many nucleated cells each sample contained. To quantify the absolute abundance of each unique TCRbeta CDR3 rearrangement, sequence reads were collapsed and filtered. For each sample, productive Simpson clonality was calculated by taking the square root of Simpson's diversity index across productive rearrangements. TCRdb obtained this table from immuneACCESS and retained in-frame rearrangements with V and J assigned. These tables miss some clones; where compared with another copy, unresolved V genes account for less than half of the shortfall, and the remainder is unexplained. V, J and clone size are taken as reported in that table, and D and trimming were inferred from the DNA itself. In this sample the table shows a few hundred thousand clones, 88% of which occur a single time. Of the sample, 0.99% is held by the ten largest clones.

Ends trimmed: V by 4 bases, J by 4 bases; bases unmatched to a gene: 10. Via the germline V gene (reference sequence), CDR1 is SGHNT and CDR2 YYREEE. The CDR3, from cysteine to phenylalanine, totals 15 residues. The kept DNA is CDR3 alone, 45 bases in frame from the first base. With respect to this clone: It has no known antigen specificity. The record has no base qualities; no much larger clone is one base away.

A second Seattle source provided samples from volunteer blood donors who had recovered from COVID-19. The collaborating institutions used their own protocols to collect whole blood in K2EDTA tubes. For TCRbeta analysis, collaborator samples were shipped as frozen whole blood, as isolated PBMCs, or as DNA extracted from either sample type. This clonotype was obtained from a woman aged 40 to 50 who had recovered from COVID-19. Sample: peripheral blood. This receptor chain uses TRBV5-4 and TRBJ1-2, with TRBD1 identical over 7 junction bases. The nucleotides read TGTGCCAGCAGCCCCAACCAACAGGGGCCCTATGGCTACACCTTC. Translation gives CASSPNQQGPYGYTF.